This T cell receptor beta chain was retrieved from a study of T-cell memory formation after mild COVID-19. V was pared by 7 bases and J by 4 bases, with 13 bases between. Germline V CDR1 and CDR2: SQVTM, ANQGSEA. The CDR3 spans 12 residues. TCRdb processed the 5' RACE reads anew with MiXCR; each CDR3 protein has one entry. The sample contains roughly 510,000 distinct CDR3 sequences, roughly 17% of which appear only once. The V call is TRBV29-1, the J call TRBJ2-5; possible D gene TRBD2, 6 bases. This sequence originates from an adult woman who had mild COVID-19 (a few samples of this study predate the infection). Cell type and time point are not known. The sequencing sample was made of PBMCs or a T cell subset sorted from them (not recorded which). The CDR3 reads CSEGGAGETQYF. CDR3 coding DNA: TGCAGCGAGGGCGGGGCGGGAGAGACCCAGTACTTC.